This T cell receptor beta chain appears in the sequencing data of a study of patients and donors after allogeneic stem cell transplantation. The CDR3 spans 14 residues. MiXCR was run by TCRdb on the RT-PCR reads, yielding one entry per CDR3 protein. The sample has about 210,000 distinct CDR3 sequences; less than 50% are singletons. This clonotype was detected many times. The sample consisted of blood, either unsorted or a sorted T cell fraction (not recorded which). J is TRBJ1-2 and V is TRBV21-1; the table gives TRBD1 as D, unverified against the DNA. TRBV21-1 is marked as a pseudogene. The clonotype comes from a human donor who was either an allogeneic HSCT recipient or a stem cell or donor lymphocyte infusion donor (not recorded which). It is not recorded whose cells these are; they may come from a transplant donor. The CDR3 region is CASSIGTGNYGYTF. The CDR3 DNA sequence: TGTGCCAGCAGTATTGGGACAGGGAACTATGGCTACACCTTC.